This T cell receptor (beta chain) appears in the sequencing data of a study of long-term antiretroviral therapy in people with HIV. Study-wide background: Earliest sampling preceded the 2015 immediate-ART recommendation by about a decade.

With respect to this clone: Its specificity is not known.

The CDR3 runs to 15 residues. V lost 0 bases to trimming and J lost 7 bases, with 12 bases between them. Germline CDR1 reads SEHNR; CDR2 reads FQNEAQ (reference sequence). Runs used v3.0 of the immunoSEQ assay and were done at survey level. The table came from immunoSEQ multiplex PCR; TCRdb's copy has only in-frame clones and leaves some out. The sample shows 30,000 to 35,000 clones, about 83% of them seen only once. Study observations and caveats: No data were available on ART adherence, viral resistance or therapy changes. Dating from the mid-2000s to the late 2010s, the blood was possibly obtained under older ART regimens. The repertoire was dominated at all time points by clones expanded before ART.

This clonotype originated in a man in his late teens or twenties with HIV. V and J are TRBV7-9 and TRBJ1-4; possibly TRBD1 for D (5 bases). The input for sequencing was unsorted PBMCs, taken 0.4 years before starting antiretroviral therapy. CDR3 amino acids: CASSLAPGTAEKLFF. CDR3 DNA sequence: TGTGCCAGCAGCTTAGCGCCGGGGACTGCTGAAAAACTGTTTTTT.